A single sample is the source of the 17 T cell receptor beta chains below, sequenced in a study of read filtering for tumor transcriptome and immune sequencing. Molecular barcoded adaptors covering alpha/delta and beta/gamma chains were used on roughly 400 ng RNA. TCRdb passed the reads through MiXCR, listing each CDR3 protein once. The repertoire includes 100,000 to 150,000 distinct CDR3 sequences, around 13% of them detected once, and 8% to 9% sits in the top ten. Material: a population of CD138-negative cells sorted from bone marrow. The receptors derive from a donor aged 40 or older with multiple myeloma.

The sample holds many counts of this clonotype. This chain uses TRBV5-1 with TRBJ2-1; D remains unclear. CDR3 length equals 13 residues. Germline values: CDR1 SGHRS, CDR2 YFSETQ. Trimming left V 2 bases short and J 3 bases short, with 6 bases between. The CDR3 loop reads CASSFAGYNEQFF. CDR3 DNA sequence: TGCGCCAGCAGCTTCGCTGGCTACAATGAGCAGTTCTTC.

The V gene is TRBV7-8, the J gene TRBJ2-3; tentatively, D is TRBD1 or TRBD2 (5 bases each). The CDR3 runs to 20 residues. The V end lost 2 bases, the J end lost 0 bases, and 24 bases lay between the germline ends. The germline gives CDR1 SGHVS, CDR2 FQNEAQ. The CDR3 DNA is TGTGCCAGCAGCTTACCTGGGACCCCCGAGAGACCCTATAGCACAGATACGCAGTATTTT. It is translated as CASSLPGTPERPYSTDTQYF.

This chain uses TRBV11-2 with TRBJ2-5, with 7 nucleotides matching TRBD2. There are 16 residues in the CDR3. Losses at the gene ends were 1 base for V and 1 base for J; bases not matched to a gene: 6. Per germline, CDR1 SGHAT and CDR2 FQNNGV. The CDR3 DNA is TGTGCCAGCAGCTTAGTCGCGGGAGCCGGCCAAGAGACCCAGTACTTC. Its translation: CASSLVAGAGQETQYF.

This clonotype was seen at least ten times. The gene calls are TRBV7-6 and TRBJ2-3; D not resolved. The V and J ends lost 2 bases and 4 bases respectively, with 16 bases between them. CDR1 and CDR2 from the germline V gene are SGHVS and FNYEAQ. This CDR3 region has 16 residues. CDR3 sequence reads: CASSLSLQSRPDTQYF. Written as DNA, the CDR3 is TGTGCCAGCAGCTTATCTCTGCAGTCAAGGCCAGATACGCAGTATTTT.

Remarks on this clonotype: Since a much larger clone is just one base distant, this may be a read error. The V and J genes are TRBV2 and TRBJ2-2; 9 bases are shared with TRBD1. CDR1 and CDR2 from the germline V gene are SNHLY and FYNNEI. The length of the CDR3 is 14 residues. The ends lost 7 bases at V and 7 bases at J; junction bases unmatched: 7. CDR3 nucleotides: TGTGCCAGCATAGGGACAGGGCTTAGCGGGGAGCTGTTTTTT. Protein: CASIGTGLSGELFF. The variable domain in full, completed from reference TRBV2 and TRBJ2-2, reads EPEVTQTPSHQVTQMGQEVILRCVPISNHLYFYWYRQILGQKVEFLVSFYNNEISEKSEIFDDQFSVERPDGSNFTLKIRSTKLEDSAMYFCASIGTGLSGELFFGEGSRLTVL.

This clonotype was seen repeatedly, ten times or more. The chain recombines TRBV20-1 with TRBJ2-4; no reliable D call. This CDR3 has 16 amino acids. Germline values: CDR1 DFQATT, CDR2 SNEGSKA (reference sequence). The germline V and J ends were trimmed by 3 bases and 0 bases, with 15 bases remaining between them. The CDR3 sequence: CSARRFENKAKNIQYF. CDR3 coding DNA: TGCAGTGCTAGGCGGTTTGAGAATAAAGCCAAAAACATTCAGTACTTC.

This clonotype has at least ten counts. The CDR3 DNA reads TGTGCCAGCAGTGAGTTTGGGGGGAACACTGAAGCTTTCTTT. This codes for CASSEFGGNTEAFF. This chain joins TRBV6-1 and TRBJ1-1; maybe TRBD1 (5 bases). This CDR3 has 14 amino acids. The germline gives CDR1 MNHNS, CDR2 SASEGT. V lost 3 bases and J 1 base, leaving 9 bases between the germline ends.

This clonotype was seen a few times. A much more abundant neighbour one base away suggests this may be a read error. The CDR3: CASSGQGEKLFF. Written as DNA, the CDR3 is TGCGCCAGCAGCGGACAGGGCGAAAAACTGTTTTTT. V gene TRBV5-1 combines with J gene TRBJ1-4; 8 positions agree with TRBD1. The CDR3 length is 12 residues. V lost 4 bases to trimming and J lost 8 bases; unmatched junction nucleotides: 1. Germline lookup yields CDR1 SGHRS and CDR2 YFSETQ.

This clonotype was counted ten times or more. This sequence joins TRBV27 and TRBJ2-1; the D gene could be TRBD1 or TRBD2 (6 bases each). This CDR3 has 14 residues. V was clipped by 2 bases and J by 9 bases, with 14 bases between them. Per the germline V gene, CDR1 is MNHEY and CDR2 is SMNVEV (reference sequence). This CDR3 reads CASSLRPGAGEQFF. CDR3 bases: TGTGCCAGCAGTTTACGTCCGGGGGCGGGTGAGCAGTTCTTC.

This clonotype was detected a few times. This rearrangement joins TRBV11-3 to TRBJ1-1; D might be TRBD1 (5 bases). Germline CDR1 and CDR2: SGHNT and YENEEA. The CDR3 extends over 16 amino acids. Trimming took 5 bases from V and 4 from J, leaving 20 bases between them. The CDR3 spells CASSPGRGSTSTEAFF. The CDR3 bases are TGTGCCAGCAGCCCAGGCCGGGGGTCGACCTCCACTGAAGCTTTCTTT.

The table lists this clonotype with a few counts. The V call is TRBV14, the J call TRBJ2-3, with D perhaps being TRBD1 or TRBD2 (5 bases each). V lost 3 bases to trimming and J lost 4 bases, with 14 bases between them. This CDR3 is built from 15 residues. CDR1 SGHDN and CDR2 FVKESK come from the germline V gene. This chain's CDR3 is CASSHRDPQSDTQYF. CDR3 nucleotide sequence: TGTGCCAGCAGCCACCGGGACCCCCAGTCAGATACGCAGTATTTT.

The table lists this clonotype with many counts. This chain links TRBV6-2 or TRBV6-3 with TRBJ1-1; perhaps TRBD1 as D (5 bases). Germline lookup yields CDR1 MNHEY and CDR2 SVGEGT. The ends were cut back, 6 bases at V and 3 bases at J, with 11 bases in the middle. CDR3 length: 13 residues. This CDR3 is CASSFRADTEAFF. CDR3 coding DNA: TGTGCCAGCAGCTTCAGGGCGGACACTGAAGCTTTCTTT.

In this sample, this clonotype turned up many times. The chain uses TRBV7-2 and TRBJ2-1; 9 bases are shared with TRBD2. CDR1 and CDR2 from the germline V gene are SGHTA and FQGNSA. The CDR3 spans 15 residues. Trimming removed 6 bases from V and 9 bases from J; junction bases left unmatched: 12. The CDR3 sequence is CASRTLAGGRGEQFF. CDR3 DNA: TGTGCCAGCAGGACACTAGCGGGTGGACGGGGTGAGCAGTTCTTC.

This clonotype was detected ten times or more. This chain connects TRBV7-2 to TRBJ2-1; 9 positions match TRBD2. Losses at the gene ends were 3 bases for V and 0 bases for J; bases not matched to a gene: 3. The CDR3 length is 16 residues. Germline V gene lookup returns CDR1 SGHTA and CDR2 FQGNSA. CDR3 protein: CASSFSGSVSYNEQFF. As DNA, the CDR3 is TGTGCCAGCAGCTTTAGCGGGAGCGTCTCCTACAATGAGCAGTTCTTC.

The gene calls are TRBV5-6 and TRBJ2-7; a possible D gene is TRBD1 (5 bases). CDR3 size: 15 residues. V was clipped by 1 base and J by 2 bases, with 13 bases between them. The germline V gene has CDR1 SGHDT and CDR2 YYEEEE. The CDR3 DNA reads TGTGCCAGCAGCTTGAGGCGACAGCGACCCTACGAGCAGTACTTC. Translated: CASSLRRQRPYEQYF.

On this clonotype itself: Since a far larger clone is one base different, this is likely a read error. The gene calls are TRBV11-1 and TRBJ2-7; 10 bases map to TRBD2. CDR1 is SGHAT and CDR2 is FQDESV in the germline V gene (reference sequence). The CDR3 spans 15 residues. Trimming removed 5 bases from V and 7 bases from J; junction bases left unmatched: 11. The CDR3 nucleotides are TGTGCCAGCAGCCCTGGGACTAGCGCTTGGCATGAGCAGTACTTC. Translated, it gives CASSPGTSAWHEQYF.

In its sample, this clonotype was seen many times. V and J are TRBV5-1 and TRBJ2-5; perhaps TRBD2 as D (5 bases). Germline V gene data show CDR1 as SGHRS and CDR2 as YFSETQ. The CDR3 is 16 amino acids. Trimming cost V 4 bases and J 2 bases, with 18 bases left between them. The CDR3 reads CASSPDPRVGQETQYF. CDR3 in DNA: TGCGCCAGCAGCCCCGACCCGAGGGTTGGACAAGAGACCCAGTACTTC. Full variable domain (rest looked up from reference TRBV5-1 and TRBJ2-5): KAGVTQTPRYLIKTRGQQVTLSCSPISGHRSVSWYQQTPGQGLQFLFEYFSETQRNKGNFPGRFSGRQFSNSRSEMNVSTLELGDSALYLCASSPDPRVGQETQYFGPGTRLLVL.